This T cell receptor (beta chain) was sequenced in a study of Ad26.COV2.S vaccination and SARS-CoV-2 variants. Study-wide findings and caveats: Once vaccination had occurred, spike-specific CD8+ and CD4+ T cell responses reportedly showed substantial breadth. Vaccinees and placebo recipients showed similar non-spike TCR breadth. People given the vaccine had a wider spike-specific TCR breadth than placebo recipients did.

Clones were read by immunoSEQ multiplex PCR, and TCRdb kept only the in-frame ones, dropping some. The sample shows about 350,000 clones, 90% to 95% of them seen only once. With respect to this clone: Its antigen is not known.

CDR1 and CDR2 from the germline V gene are MNHEY and SVGEGT. Trimming at V came to 2 bases and at J to 0 bases, leaving 9 bases not matched to a gene. The CDR3 extends over 19 amino acids. The receptor was isolated from a human donor who had recovered from COVID-19. Source: peripheral blood, taken after recovery from COVID-19. V usage is TRBV6-2 or TRBV6-3 and J usage is TRBJ2-1; 11 bases agree with TRBD2. Written as DNA, the CDR3 is TGTGCCAGCAGTTACCCACTAGCGGGGGCCCCGAGCTCCTACAATGAGCAGTTCTTC. Encoded protein: CASSYPLAGAPSSYNEQFF.